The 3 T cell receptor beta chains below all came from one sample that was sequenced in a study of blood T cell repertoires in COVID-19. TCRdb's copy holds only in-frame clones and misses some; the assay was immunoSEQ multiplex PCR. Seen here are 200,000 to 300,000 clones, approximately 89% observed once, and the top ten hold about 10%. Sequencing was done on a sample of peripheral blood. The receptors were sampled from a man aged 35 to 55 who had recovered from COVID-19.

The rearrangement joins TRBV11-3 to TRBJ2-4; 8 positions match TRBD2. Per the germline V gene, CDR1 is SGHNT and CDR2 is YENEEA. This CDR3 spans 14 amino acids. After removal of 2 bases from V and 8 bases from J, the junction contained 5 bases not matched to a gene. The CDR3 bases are TGTGCCAGCAGCTTAAACGGGAGGGGAGACATTCAGTACTTC. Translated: CASSLNGRGDIQYF.

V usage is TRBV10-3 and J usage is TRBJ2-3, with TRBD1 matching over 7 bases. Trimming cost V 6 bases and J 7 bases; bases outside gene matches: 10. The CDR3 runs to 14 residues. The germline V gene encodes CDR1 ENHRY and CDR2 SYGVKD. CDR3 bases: TGTGCCATCAGGAACGGGACAGCAGTGCATACGCAGTATTTT. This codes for CAIRNGTAVHTQYF.

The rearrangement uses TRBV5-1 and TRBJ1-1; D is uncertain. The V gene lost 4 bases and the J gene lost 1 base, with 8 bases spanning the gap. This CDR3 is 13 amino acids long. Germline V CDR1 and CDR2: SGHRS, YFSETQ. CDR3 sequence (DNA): TGCGCCAGCAGCCCAAAGCAGAACACTGAAGCTTTCTTT. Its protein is CASSPKQNTEAFF. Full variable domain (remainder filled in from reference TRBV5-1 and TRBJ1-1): KAGVTQTPRYLIKTRGQQVTLSCSPISGHRSVSWYQQTPGQGLQFLFEYFSETQRNKGNFPGRFSGRQFSNSRSEMNVSTLELGDSALYLCASSPKQNTEAFFGQGTRLTVV.